These T cell receptor beta chains were read from a single sample in a study of control samples from healthy donors and cancer patients. The data were produced by immunoSEQ multiplex PCR, yet TCRdb's version contains in-frame clones alone and is incomplete. The data hold about 82,000 clones, with around 94% observed a single time. The material sequenced was blood. These TCRs come from a woman between 18 and 30 years old in good health. Each CDR3 is given with its conserved first and last residue. The order of the fields is V gene, J gene, D gene, clone size, CDR3 DNA, CDR3 protein. D genes are given only for firm matches. The size entry is marked missing in some rows and otherwise reads once, few, many or a size class.

V gene: TRBV9
J gene: TRBJ2-1
D gene: NA
clone size: NA
CDR3 DNA: TGTGCCAGCAGCCCCGGGGCGGCTAGCCATGAGCAGTTCTTC
CDR3 protein: CASSPGAASHEQFF

V gene: TRBV28
J gene: TRBJ2-7
D gene: TRBD2
clone size: NA
CDR3 DNA: TGTGCCAGCAGTCCACAGAGTACCTGGCGGGGGTCGGACGAGCAGTACTTC
CDR3 protein: CASSPQSTWRGSDEQYF

V gene: TRBV2
J gene: TRBJ1-1
D gene: NA
clone size: NA
CDR3 DNA: TGTGCCAGCAGTCGACAGGAAGACACTGAAGCTTTCTTT
CDR3 protein: CASSRQEDTEAFF

V gene: TRBV19
J gene: TRBJ1-2
D gene: NA
clone size: NA
CDR3 DNA: TGTGCCAGTAGTATAAGGGGATGGGATGGCCACACCTTC
CDR3 protein: CASSIRGWDGHTF

V gene: TRBV9
J gene: TRBJ2-6
D gene: NA
clone size: once
CDR3 DNA: TGTGCCAGCAGCGTAGGGGCAGTCTCTGGGGCCAACGTCCTGACTTTC
CDR3 protein: CASSVGAVSGANVLTF

V gene: TRBV5-4
J gene: TRBJ2-7
D gene: TRBD2
clone size: NA
CDR3 DNA: TGTGCCAGCAGCTCGGGACTAGCGGGAGGGGGCCTATACGAGCAGTACTTC
CDR3 protein: CASSSGLAGGGLYEQYF

V gene: TRBV10-3
J gene: TRBJ2-7
D gene: TRBD1
clone size: NA
CDR3 DNA: TGTGCCATCAGTGTGACAGGGGGTGGCGAGCAGTACTTC
CDR3 protein: CAISVTGGGEQYF

V gene: TRBV7-9
J gene: TRBJ2-3
D gene: NA
clone size: NA
CDR3 DNA: TGTGCCAGCAGCTTAGCGCCGAGTGCAAGCACAGATACGCAGTATTTT
CDR3 protein: CASSLAPSASTDTQYF

V gene: TRBV28
J gene: TRBJ1-3
D gene: NA
clone size: NA
CDR3 DNA: TGTGCCAGCAGTTTATCTTTCGACAATGGAAACACCATATATTTT
CDR3 protein: CASSLSFDNGNTIYF

V gene: TRBV14
J gene: TRBJ2-3
D gene: NA
clone size: NA
CDR3 DNA: TGTGCCAGCAGCCTCGGTATCCTAGTATCCACAGATACGCAGTATTTT
CDR3 protein: CASSLGILVSTDTQYF

V gene: TRBV10-3
J gene: TRBJ2-5
D gene: NA
clone size: NA
CDR3 DNA: TGTGCCATCAGTGCATCTAGACTAGAGACCCAGTACTTC
CDR3 protein: CAISASRLETQYF

V gene: TRBV5-1
J gene: TRBJ2-1
D gene: TRBD2
clone size: once
CDR3 DNA: TGCGCCAGCAGCTTGGTAGCGGGAGGGGGAAATGAGCAGTTCTTC
CDR3 protein: CASSLVAGGGNEQFF